Listed here are 15 T cell receptor beta chains from one sample, sequenced in a study of T cell changes during pregnancy in multiple sclerosis. Clones were read by immunoSEQ multiplex PCR, and TCRdb kept only the in-frame ones, dropping some. The table shows about 79,000 clones, with just under 95% occurring only once. The input for sequencing was peripheral blood, taken in the second trimester of pregnancy. Source of these receptors: a female donor in good health, enrolled as a control in a pregnancy study.

Concerning this clone: A read error may produce the germline difference seen at one junction end. CDR3 coding DNA: TGTGCCGGCAGCATACTGACAGGGCGCACCGGGGAGCTGTTTTTT. Its translation: CAGSILTGRTGELFF. The chain has TRBV11-2 and TRBJ2-2; the match to TRBD1 covers 7 bases. This CDR3 contains 15 residues. Germline V gives CDR1 SGHAT, CDR2 FQNNGV.

This clone appeared a single time. DNA for the CDR3: TGTGCCAGCAGCTCGGACAGGTTCACTGAAGCTTTCTTT. Its translation is CASSSDRFTEAFF. The chain has TRBV7-3 and TRBJ1-1; the match to TRBD1 covers 7 bases. V lost 4 bases to trimming and J lost 4 bases; unmatched junction nucleotides: 3. The germline V gene has CDR1 SGHTA and CDR2 FQGTGA. The CDR3 runs 13 residues.

The chain employs TRBV5-1 and TRBJ2-5; 10 bases match TRBD1. CDR1 SGHRS and CDR2 YFSETQ come from the germline V gene. The CDR3 sequence is 14 residues long. Losses at the gene ends were 4 bases for V and 5 bases for J; bases not matched to a gene: 5. The CDR3 loop reads CASSPRQGAETQYF. The CDR3, as DNA: TGCGCCAGCAGCCCTAGACAGGGGGCTGAGACCCAGTACTTC.

This chain uses TRBV15 with TRBJ2-1, with a possible D match to TRBD2 (6 bases). Between the trimmed V and J ends, which lost 4 bases and 5 bases, there was a span of 18 bases. The germline V gene encodes CDR1 LNHNV and CDR2 YYDKDF (reference sequence). The CDR3 contains 16 residues. CDR3 in amino acids: CATSIASGTGNNEQFF. Written as DNA, the CDR3 is TGTGCCACCAGCATAGCATCCGGGACTGGCAACAATGAGCAGTTCTTC.

This rearrangement joins TRBV4-2 to TRBJ1-5; 10 bases map to TRBD1. The germline gives CDR1 LGHNA, CDR2 YNFKEQ. CDR3 length equals 16 residues. V lost 4 bases and J lost 5; bases outside the gene matches: 8. The CDR3 DNA reads TGTGCCAGCAGCCCCATAGGGGGACAGGGGTATCAGCCCCAGCATTTT. It is translated as CASSPIGGQGYQPQHF.

This rearrangement joins TRBV10-3 to TRBJ1-3; no firm D call. CDR1 ENHRY and CDR2 SYGVKD come from the germline V gene. The CDR3 runs to 17 residues. Trimming left V 2 bases short and J 4 bases short, with 18 bases between. As DNA, the CDR3 is TGTGCCATCAGTGAGGGAAGAGGGAAGACTATGGGAAACACCATATATTTT. Its translation: CAISEGRGKTMGNTIYF.

V gene TRBV15 combines with J gene TRBJ2-6; no definite D call. CDR3 length: 17 amino acids. V gave up 3 bases and J gave up 4 bases, with 16 bases separating them. Looked up from germline, CDR1 is LNHNV and CDR2 is YYDKDF (reference sequence). CDR3 nucleotide sequence: TGTGCCACCAGCAGCTTTTCTCGGGTTTCCGGGGCCAACGTCCTGACTTTC. It translates to CATSSFSRVSGANVLTF.

The V call is TRBV7-3, the J call TRBJ2-6, with 9 bases fitting TRBD2. With V trimmed by 1 base and J by 2 bases, 3 bases remained unmatched. The germline CDR1 and CDR2 sequences are SGHTA and FQGTGA. The length of the CDR3 is 17 residues. The CDR3 DNA reads TGTGCCAGCAGCTTAAAGCTAGCGGGGACTGGGGCCAACGTCCTGACTTTC. It encodes CASSLKLAGTGANVLTF.

This clone occurred once. The V gene is TRBV27, the J gene TRBJ1-5; 7 bases map to TRBD1. With 5 bases clipped from V and 7 bases from J, the junction kept 8 bases outside the gene matches. This CDR3 region has 14 residues. Germline V gene lookup returns CDR1 MNHEY and CDR2 SMNVEV (reference sequence). CDR3 region: CASSPTPTGQPQHF. The CDR3 DNA follows: TGTGCCAGCAGTCCCACACCGACAGGGCAGCCCCAGCATTTT.

The chain joins TRBV7-9 to TRBJ1-2; 11 nucleotides match TRBD1. Germline-derived CDR1 and CDR2 are SEHNR and FQNEAQ (reference sequence). The trim removed 5 bases at V and 0 bases at J, leaving 8 bases unmatched. This CDR3 is 17 amino acids long. CDR3 sequence reads: CASSIRTGGASNYGYTF. The CDR3 DNA reads as TGTGCCAGCAGCATCCGGACAGGGGGCGCGTCTAACTATGGCTACACCTTC.

The rearrangement uses TRBV15 and TRBJ1-1; D call uncertain. Germline lookup yields CDR1 LNHNV and CDR2 YYDKDF (reference sequence). This CDR3 region has 14 residues. The V end lost 3 bases, the J end lost 2 bases, and 10 bases lay between the germline ends. The CDR3 DNA sequence: TGTGCCACCAGCAGTGGCGGATTAAACACTGAAGCTTTCTTT. This codes for CATSSGGLNTEAFF.

This chain connects TRBV7-9 to TRBJ1-2; TRBD1 might be the D (6 bases). Between the trimmed V and J ends, which lost 5 bases and 5 bases, there was a span of 18 bases. There are 15 residues in the CDR3. Germline V gene sequence: CDR1 SEHNR, CDR2 FQNEAQ (reference sequence). The CDR3 DNA is TGTGCCAGCAGCCCTCGGGCAGGGGAGGGATATGGCTACACCTTC. This encodes CASSPRAGEGYGYTF.

The genes are TRBV13 and TRBJ2-3, with D hard to call. This CDR3 contains 17 residues. V was shortened by 4 bases and J by 2 bases, with 19 bases between the two germline ends. Germline values: CDR1 PRHDT, CDR2 FYEKMQ (reference sequence). The CDR3 DNA reads as TGTGCCAGCAGCTCTTTACTTCTAGAAGAAACCACAGATACGCAGTATTTT. Its translation: CASSSLLLEETTDTQYF.

This clone came up once. The chain uses TRBV7-9 and TRBJ1-2, with 7 bases lining up with TRBD1. In germline, CDR1 is SEHNR, CDR2 FQNEAQ (reference sequence). V was pared by 5 bases and J by 8 bases, with 14 bases of the junction left unmatched. This CDR3 has 15 amino acids. CDR3 loop: CASSPRQGPLLGYTF. DNA of the CDR3: TGTGCCAGCAGCCCAAGACAGGGCCCGCTCTTAGGCTACACCTTC.

V and J are TRBV6-5 and TRBJ1-2; 9 bases align to TRBD1. The CDR3 covers 13 residues. Trimming cost V 2 bases and J 8 bases; bases outside gene matches: 3. Germline loops: CDR1 MNHEY, CDR2 SVGAGI. The CDR3 sequence: CASSYRDREGYTF. Here the CDR3 DNA reads TGTGCCAGCAGTTACAGGGACAGGGAAGGCTACACCTTC.